The 7 T cell receptor beta chains below were found in one sample sequenced in a study of shared clonotypes between healthy human individuals. Assay used: immunoSEQ multiplex PCR; TCRdb lists only in-frame clones, some missing. The table lists 1,500,000 or so clones, approximately 98.5% of them singletons, with 0.36% in the top ten. Material for sequencing was naive CD4+ T cells sorted from blood. As to subset: CD45RA+ positively selected. These receptors were taken from a man aged 25-45 years in good health.

The chain is built from TRBV2 and TRBJ2-1; D tentatively reads TRBD1 or TRBD2 (6 bases each). The germline CDR1 and CDR2 sequences are SNHLY and FYNNEI. This CDR3 is built from 13 residues. The DNA of the CDR3 is TGTCAGACGAAAGGGGGGTCGTACAATGAGCAGTTCTTC. The encoded protein is CQTKGGSYNEQFF.

The V gene is TRBV7-6, the J gene TRBJ1-5; 7 bases are shared with TRBD1. Germline values: CDR1 SGHVS, CDR2 FNYEAQ. The CDR3 has 17 residues. J gave up 8 bases and V 3 bases, and 16 bases lay outside the gene matches. As DNA, the CDR3 is TGTGCCAGCAGCTTCCGGGCTCGCGGTGGAGACAGGGAGCCCCAGCATTTT. This gives the protein CASSFRARGGDREPQHF.

The V call is TRBV5-1, the J call TRBJ2-5; D not resolved. This CDR3 spans 14 amino acids. Trimming removed 0 bases at V and 5 bases at J, with 11 bases between. CDR1 and CDR2 (germline): SGHRS, YFSETQ. CDR3: CASSLAARPETQYF. Written as DNA, the CDR3 is TGCGCCAGCAGCTTGGCGGCCCGCCCCGAGACCCAGTACTTC.

This CDR3 reads CASSQDLMASGTDTQYF. CDR3 in DNA: TGCGCCAGCAGCCAAGATCTTATGGCTAGCGGCACAGATACGCAGTATTTT. V and J are TRBV4-3 and TRBJ2-3, with D possibly matching TRBD2 (6 bases). CDR3 length equals 17 residues. V was shortened by 0 bases and J by 1 base, with 14 bases between the two germline ends. CDR1 LGHNA and CDR2 YSLEER come from the germline V gene.

The J gene is TRBJ1-4, the V gene TRBV5-1; D remains ambiguous. The germline V gene has CDR1 SGHRS and CDR2 YFSETQ. Trimming pared 0 bases from V and 6 bases from J, leaving 9 bases between. This CDR3 has 14 amino acids. The CDR3 spells CASSLGITDEKLFF. DNA of the CDR3: TGCGCCAGCAGCTTGGGGATAACGGATGAAAAACTGTTTTTT.

The rearrangement links TRBV7-9 to TRBJ1-2; no reliable D call. CDR3 size: 16 residues. Trimming pared 3 bases from V and 8 bases from J, leaving 22 bases between. The germline V gene encodes CDR1 SEHNR and CDR2 FQNEAQ (reference sequence). CDR3 coding DNA: TGTGCCAGCAGCTTCTATCAGGTAGTCACGGACTTGGGCTACACCTTC. It specifies CASSFYQVVTDLGYTF.

The chain couples TRBV5-1 to TRBJ2-4; 7 bases line up with TRBD1. Germline assignment: CDR1 SGHRS and CDR2 YFSETQ. This CDR3 is 16 amino acids long. V shed 3 bases, J shed 3 bases, and the junction held 9 bases outside the gene matches. The DNA of the CDR3 is TGCGCCAGCAGCTCGCCCCCCGGGACAGACAAAAACATTCAGTACTTC. This translates into CASSSPPGTDKNIQYF.